This T cell receptor beta chain was recorded in a study of OX40 agonist ivuxolimab in advanced cancers. Comment on this clone: Its antigen remains unidentified.

Study-level findings and limits: CD4+ and CD8+ blood T cells expanded clonally by week 6 at 0.1 to 3.0 mg/kg.

J lost 0 bases, V lost 6 bases, and 3 bases had no gene match. Germline V gives CDR1 SQVTM, CDR2 ANQGSEA. This CDR3 comprises 13 residues. Using immunoSEQ multiplex PCR, the repertoire was profiled, and TCRdb retains in-frame clones only, with some absent. Among about 52,000 clones listed, roughly nine tenths were seen once. V usage is TRBV29-1 and J usage is TRBJ1-2, with 8 bases fitting TRBD1. The source was CD4+ or CD8+ T cells sorted from blood, collected in a trial of the OX40 agonist ivuxolimab. The origin of this receptor is an adult with an advanced solid tumor such as melanoma, head and neck, liver or kidney cancer. CDR3 residues: CSVWTGTNYGYTF. As DNA, the CDR3 is TGCAGCGTCTGGACAGGGACTAACTATGGCTACACCTTC.